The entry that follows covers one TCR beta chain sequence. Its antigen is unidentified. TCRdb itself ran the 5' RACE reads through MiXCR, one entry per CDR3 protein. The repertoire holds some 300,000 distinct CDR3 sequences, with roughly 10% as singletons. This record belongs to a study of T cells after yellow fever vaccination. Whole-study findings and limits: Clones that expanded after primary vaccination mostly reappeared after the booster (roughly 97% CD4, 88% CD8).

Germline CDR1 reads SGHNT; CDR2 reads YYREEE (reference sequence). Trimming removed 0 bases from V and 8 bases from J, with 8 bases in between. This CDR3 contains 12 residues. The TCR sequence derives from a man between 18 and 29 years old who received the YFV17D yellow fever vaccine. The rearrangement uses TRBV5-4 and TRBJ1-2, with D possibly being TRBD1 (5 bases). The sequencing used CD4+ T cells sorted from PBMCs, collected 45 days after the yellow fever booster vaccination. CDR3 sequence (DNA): TGTGCCAGCAGCTTGGGTCGGGACGGCTACACCTTC. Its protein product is CASSLGRDGYTF.